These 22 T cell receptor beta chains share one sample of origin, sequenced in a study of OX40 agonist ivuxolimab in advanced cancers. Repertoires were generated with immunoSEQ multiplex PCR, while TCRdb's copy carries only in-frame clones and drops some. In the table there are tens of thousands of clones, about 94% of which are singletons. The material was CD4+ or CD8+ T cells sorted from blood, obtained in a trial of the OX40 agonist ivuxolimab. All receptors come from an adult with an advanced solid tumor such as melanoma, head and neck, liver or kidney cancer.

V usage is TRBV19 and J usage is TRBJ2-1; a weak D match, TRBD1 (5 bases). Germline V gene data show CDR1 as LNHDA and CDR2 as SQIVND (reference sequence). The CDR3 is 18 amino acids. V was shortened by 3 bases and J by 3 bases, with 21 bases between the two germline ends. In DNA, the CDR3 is TGTGCCAGTAGTATTAGTGTCCAGGGCAGCACTTACTACAATGAGCAGTTCTTC. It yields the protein CASSISVQGSTYYNEQFF. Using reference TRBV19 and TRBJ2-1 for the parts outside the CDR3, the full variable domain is DGGITQSPKYLFRKEGQNVTLSCEQNLNHDAMYWYRQDPGQGLRLIYYSQIVNDFQKGDIAEGYSVSREKKESFPLTVTSAQKNPTAFYLCASSISVQGSTYYNEQFFGPGTRLTVL.

CDR3 sequence reads: CASSLETGGYTF. The DNA of the CDR3 is TGTGCCAGCAGCTTGGAGACAGGGGGCTACACCTTC. The chain combines TRBV7-9 with TRBJ1-2, with 7 bases fitting TRBD1. Germline V gene data show CDR1 as SEHNR and CDR2 as FQNEAQ (reference sequence). The CDR3 length is 12 residues. Trimming removed 3 bases from V and 8 bases from J; junction bases left unmatched: 3.

CDR3 in amino acids: CASSFRQGPGDTQYF. In DNA, the CDR3 is TGTGCCAGCAGTTTCAGACAGGGACCAGGGGATACGCAGTATTTT. V usage is TRBV27 and J usage is TRBJ2-3; 7 nucleotides agree with TRBD1. CDR1 is MNHEY, CDR2 SMNVEV, per germline (reference sequence). This CDR3 spans 15 amino acids. J was trimmed by 6 bases and V by 3 bases; bases with no gene match: 9.

The CDR3 DNA follows: TGTGCCAGCAGCAGACAGGGGTCGGAGGCCTATTACAATGAGCAGTTCTTC. It translates to CASSRQGSEAYYNEQFF. The chain combines TRBV7-6 with TRBJ2-1; TRBD1 matches 8 bases. V shed 5 bases, J shed 4 bases, and the junction held 13 bases outside the gene matches. Germline V gene data show CDR1 as SGHVS and CDR2 as FNYEAQ. The CDR3 consists of 17 residues.

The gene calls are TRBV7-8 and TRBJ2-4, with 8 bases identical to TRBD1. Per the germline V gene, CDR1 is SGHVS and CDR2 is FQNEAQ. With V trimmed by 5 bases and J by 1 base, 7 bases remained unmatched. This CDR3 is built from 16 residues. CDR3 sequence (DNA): TGTGCCAGCAGCACGACAGGGGATGCCGCCAAAAACATTCAGTACTTC. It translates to CASSTTGDAAKNIQYF.

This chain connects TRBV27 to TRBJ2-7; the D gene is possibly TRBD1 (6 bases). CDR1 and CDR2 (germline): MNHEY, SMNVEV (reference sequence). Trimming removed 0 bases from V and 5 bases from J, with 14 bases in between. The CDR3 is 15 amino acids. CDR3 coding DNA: TGTGCCAGCAGTTTATCGGGAACAGGGATCCACGAGCAGTACTTC. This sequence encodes CASSLSGTGIHEQYF.

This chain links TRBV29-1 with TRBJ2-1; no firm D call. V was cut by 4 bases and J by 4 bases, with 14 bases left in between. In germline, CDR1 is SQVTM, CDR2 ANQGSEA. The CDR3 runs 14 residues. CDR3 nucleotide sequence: TGCAGCGTTGGTTCAGGAACTCCTTACAATGAGCAGTTCTTC. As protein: CSVGSGTPYNEQFF.

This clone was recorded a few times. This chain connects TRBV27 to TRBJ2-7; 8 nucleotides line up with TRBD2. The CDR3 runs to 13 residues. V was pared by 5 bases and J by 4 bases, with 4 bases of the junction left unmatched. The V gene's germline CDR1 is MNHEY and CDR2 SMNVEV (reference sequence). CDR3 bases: TGTGCCAGCAGTACGGGACTAGTGTACGAGCAGTACTTC. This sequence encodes CASSTGLVYEQYF.

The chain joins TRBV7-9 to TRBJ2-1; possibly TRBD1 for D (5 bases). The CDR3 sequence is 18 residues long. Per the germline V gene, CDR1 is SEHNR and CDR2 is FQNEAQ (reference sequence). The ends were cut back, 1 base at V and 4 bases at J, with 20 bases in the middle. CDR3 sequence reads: CASSLVAGASLWYNEQFF. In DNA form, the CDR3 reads TGTGCCAGCAGCTTAGTAGCTGGGGCCTCTCTTTGGTACAATGAGCAGTTCTTC. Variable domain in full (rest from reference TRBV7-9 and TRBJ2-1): DTGVSQNPRHKITKRGQNVTFRCDPISEHNRLYWYRQTLGQGPEFLTYFQNEAQLEKSRLLSDRFSAERPKGSFSTLEIQRTEQGDSAMYLCASSLVAGASLWYNEQFFGPGTRLTVL.

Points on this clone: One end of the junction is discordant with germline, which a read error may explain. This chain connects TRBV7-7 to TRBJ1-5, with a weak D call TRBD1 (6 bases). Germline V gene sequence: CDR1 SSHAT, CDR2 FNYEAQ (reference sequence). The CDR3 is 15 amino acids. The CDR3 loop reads CASSSQQGRNQPQHF. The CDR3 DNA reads TGTGCTAGCAGCTCGCAACAGGGCCGCAATCAGCCCCAGCATTTT.

CDR3 in amino acids: CASSLRGRSYNSPLHF. CDR3 DNA sequence: TGTGCCAGCAGTTTACGGGGGCGCTCCTATAATTCACCCCTCCACTTT. V and J are TRBV27 and TRBJ1-6; weak D call: TRBD1 (6 bases). The CDR3 consists of 16 residues. The germline V gene has CDR1 MNHEY and CDR2 SMNVEV (reference sequence). Trimming shortened V by 2 bases and J by 0 bases, and 8 bases separated the two germline ends.

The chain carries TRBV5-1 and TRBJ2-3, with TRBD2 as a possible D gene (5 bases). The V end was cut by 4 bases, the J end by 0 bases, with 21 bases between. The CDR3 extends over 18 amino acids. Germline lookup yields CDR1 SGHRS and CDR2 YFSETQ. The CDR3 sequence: CASSPTIYSRGSTDTQYF. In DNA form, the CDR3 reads TGCGCCAGCAGCCCCACCATCTACTCCCGGGGTAGCACAGATACGCAGTATTTT.

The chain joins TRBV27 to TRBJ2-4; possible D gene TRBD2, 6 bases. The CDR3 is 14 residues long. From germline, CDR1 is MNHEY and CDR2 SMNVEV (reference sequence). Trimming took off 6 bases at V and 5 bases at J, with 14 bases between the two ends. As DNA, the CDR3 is TGTGCCAGCAGAACATGGAGGGAGCAAAACATTCAGTACTTC. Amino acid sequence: CASRTWREQNIQYF.

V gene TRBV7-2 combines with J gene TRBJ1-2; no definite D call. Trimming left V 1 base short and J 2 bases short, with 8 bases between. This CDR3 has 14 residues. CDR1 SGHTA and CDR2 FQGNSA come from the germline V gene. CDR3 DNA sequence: TGTGCCAGCAGCTTAGACCAGCGGAACTATGGCTACACCTTC. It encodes CASSLDQRNYGYTF. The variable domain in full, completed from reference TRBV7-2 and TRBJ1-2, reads GAGVSQSPSNKVTEKGKDVELRCDPISGHTALYWYRQSLGQGLEFLIYFQGNSAPDKSGLPSDRFSAERTGGSVSTLTIQRTQQEDSAVYLCASSLDQRNYGYTFGSGTRLTVV.

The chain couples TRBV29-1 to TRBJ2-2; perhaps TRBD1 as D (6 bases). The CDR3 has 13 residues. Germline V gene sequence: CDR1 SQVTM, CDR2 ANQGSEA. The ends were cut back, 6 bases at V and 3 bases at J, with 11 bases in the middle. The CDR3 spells CSVVNRDTGELFF. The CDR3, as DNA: TGCAGCGTCGTTAACAGGGACACCGGGGAGCTGTTTTTT.

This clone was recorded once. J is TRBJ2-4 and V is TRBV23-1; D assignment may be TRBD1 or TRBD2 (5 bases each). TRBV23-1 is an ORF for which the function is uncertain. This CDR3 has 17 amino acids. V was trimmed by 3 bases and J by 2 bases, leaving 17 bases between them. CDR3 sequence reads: CASSHRGRTGTKNIQYF. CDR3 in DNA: TGCGCCAGCAGTCATAGGGGCAGGACTGGGACCAAAAACATTCAGTACTTC.

In nucleotides, the CDR3 is TGTGCCAGCAGCGACGGGTCCTACGAGCAGTACTTC. Translated, it gives CASSDGSYEQYF. This chain links TRBV9 with TRBJ2-7, with D unresolved. This CDR3 comprises 12 residues. Deletions cut 3 bases from V and 1 base from J, with 5 bases between. CDR1 is SGDLS and CDR2 is YYNGEE in the germline V gene.

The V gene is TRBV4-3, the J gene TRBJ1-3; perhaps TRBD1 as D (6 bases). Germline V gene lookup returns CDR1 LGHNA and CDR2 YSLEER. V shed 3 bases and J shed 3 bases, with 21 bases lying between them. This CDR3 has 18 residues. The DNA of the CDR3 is TGCGCCAGCAGCCAGGGGGCAATACTCTCTGAGGATGGAAACACCATATATTTT. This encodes CASSQGAILSEDGNTIYF.

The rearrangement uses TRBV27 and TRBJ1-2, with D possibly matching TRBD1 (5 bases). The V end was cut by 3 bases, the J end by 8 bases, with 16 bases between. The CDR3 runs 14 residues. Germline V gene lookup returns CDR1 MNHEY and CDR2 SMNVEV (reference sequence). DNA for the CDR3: TGTGCCAGCAGTTTTACGGCGCAGGGCGTAGGCTACACCTTC. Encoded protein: CASSFTAQGVGYTF.

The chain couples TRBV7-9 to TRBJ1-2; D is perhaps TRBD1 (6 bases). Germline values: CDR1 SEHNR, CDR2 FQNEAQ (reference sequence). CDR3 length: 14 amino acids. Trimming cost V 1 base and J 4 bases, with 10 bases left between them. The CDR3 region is CASSLEGGIYGYTF. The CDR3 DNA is TGTGCCAGCAGCTTAGAGGGGGGCATCTATGGCTACACCTTC.

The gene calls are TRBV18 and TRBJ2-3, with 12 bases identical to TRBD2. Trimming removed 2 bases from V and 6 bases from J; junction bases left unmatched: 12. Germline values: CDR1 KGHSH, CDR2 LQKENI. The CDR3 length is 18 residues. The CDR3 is CASSPGGVTSGSWDTQYF. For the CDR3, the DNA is TGTGCCAGCTCACCAGGAGGGGTGACTAGCGGGAGCTGGGATACGCAGTATTTT.

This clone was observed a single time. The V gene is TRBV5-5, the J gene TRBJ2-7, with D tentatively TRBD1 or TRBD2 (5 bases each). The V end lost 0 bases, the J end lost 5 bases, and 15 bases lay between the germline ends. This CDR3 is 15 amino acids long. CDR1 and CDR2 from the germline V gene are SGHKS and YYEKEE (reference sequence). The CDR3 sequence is CASSLVVFGAHEQYF. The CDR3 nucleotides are TGTGCCAGCAGCTTGGTCGTATTCGGGGCCCACGAGCAGTACTTC. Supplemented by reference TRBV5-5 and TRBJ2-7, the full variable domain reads DAGVTQSPTHLIKTRGQQVTLRCSPISGHKSVSWYQQVLGQGPQFIFQYYEKEERGRGNFPDRFSARQFPNYSSELNVNALLLGDSALYLCASSLVVFGAHEQYFGPGTRLTVT.